This T cell receptor beta chain was sequenced for a study of blood T cell repertoires in COVID-19. As for the study in general: Spain, Italy and the United States supplied samples that represented acute and convalescent COVID-19. In each case, the material was cDNA or gDNA derived from T cells, B-cell-depleted T cells, or PBMCs.

With 3 bases removed from V and 1 base from J, the gap between germline ends came to 12 bases. The CDR3 extends over 15 amino acids. Germline V gene sequence: CDR1 SEHNR, CDR2 FQNEAQ (reference sequence). This table comes from immunoSEQ multiplex PCR, and its TCRdb copy is limited to in-frame clones, with some not included. Found here are roughly 250,000 clones, roughly 87% of them singletons; the top ten hold just over 2.5%. Material for sequencing was PBMCs or T cells enriched from blood (not recorded which). The origin of this receptor is a woman aged 25 to 39 with acute COVID-19. The gene calls are TRBV7-9 and TRBJ2-5, with D possibly TRBD2 on 6 matching bases. DNA for the CDR3: TGTGCCAGCAGCTTTTCCTTGGAGGGCCAAGAGACCCAGTACTTC. It is translated as CASSFSLEGQETQYF.